This T cell receptor (beta chain) was captured in a study of vaccination effects on CD4 cells after COVID-19. Isolation of CD4+ T cells took place after about nine days of culture. The CDR3 contains 14 residues. Germline values: CDR1 SGHRS, CDR2 YFSETQ. V lost 7 bases, J lost 6 bases, and 10 bases stayed unmatched. The protocol was immunoSEQ multiplex PCR, while the TCRdb copy is restricted to in-frame clones and leaves out a portion. This sample has tens of thousands of clones; approximately 71% occur once, and the top ten carry roughly 2%. To note about this clone: Its specificity is unknown.

Sequenced material: CD4+ T cells from PBMCs cultured without peptide, taken before COVID-19 vaccination. The clonotype originates from a human donor who received a COVID-19 vaccine. V usage is TRBV5-1 and J usage is TRBJ2-3; 8 bases align to TRBD2. The CDR3: CASYPGGAPDTQYF. For the CDR3, the DNA is TGCGCCAGCTATCCCGGGGGGGCCCCCGATACGCAGTATTTT.